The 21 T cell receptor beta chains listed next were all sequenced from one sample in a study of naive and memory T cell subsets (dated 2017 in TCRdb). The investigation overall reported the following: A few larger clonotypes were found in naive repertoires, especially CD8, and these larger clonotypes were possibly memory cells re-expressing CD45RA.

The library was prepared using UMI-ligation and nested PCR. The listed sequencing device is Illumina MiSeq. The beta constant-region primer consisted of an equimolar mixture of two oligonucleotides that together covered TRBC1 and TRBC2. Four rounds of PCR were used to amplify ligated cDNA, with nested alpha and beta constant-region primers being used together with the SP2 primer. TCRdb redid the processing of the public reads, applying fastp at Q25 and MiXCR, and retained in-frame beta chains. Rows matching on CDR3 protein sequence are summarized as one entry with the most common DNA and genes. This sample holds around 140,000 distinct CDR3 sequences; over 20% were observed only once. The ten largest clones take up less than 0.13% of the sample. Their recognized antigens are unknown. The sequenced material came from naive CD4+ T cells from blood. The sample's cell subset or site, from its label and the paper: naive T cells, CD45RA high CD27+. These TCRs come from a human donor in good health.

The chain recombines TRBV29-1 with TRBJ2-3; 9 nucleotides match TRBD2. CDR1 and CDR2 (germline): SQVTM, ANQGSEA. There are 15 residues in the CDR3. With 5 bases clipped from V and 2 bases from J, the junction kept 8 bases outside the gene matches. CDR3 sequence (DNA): TGCAGCGTTCGATTTCTAGCGGGACTCACAGATACGCAGTATTTT. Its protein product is CSVRFLAGLTDTQYF.

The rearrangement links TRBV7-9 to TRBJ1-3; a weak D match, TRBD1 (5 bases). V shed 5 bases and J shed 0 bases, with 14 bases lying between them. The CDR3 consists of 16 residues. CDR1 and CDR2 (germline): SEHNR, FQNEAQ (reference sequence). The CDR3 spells CASSGTAPISGNTIYF. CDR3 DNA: TGTGCCAGCAGCGGGACGGCGCCGATCTCTGGAAACACCATATATTTT.

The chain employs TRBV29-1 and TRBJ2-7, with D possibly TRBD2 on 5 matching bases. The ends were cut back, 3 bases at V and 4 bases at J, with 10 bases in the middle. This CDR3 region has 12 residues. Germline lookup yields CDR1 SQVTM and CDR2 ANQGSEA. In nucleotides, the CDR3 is TGCAGCGTTGATGAGGGAAATTACGAGCAGTACTTC. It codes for CSVDEGNYEQYF.

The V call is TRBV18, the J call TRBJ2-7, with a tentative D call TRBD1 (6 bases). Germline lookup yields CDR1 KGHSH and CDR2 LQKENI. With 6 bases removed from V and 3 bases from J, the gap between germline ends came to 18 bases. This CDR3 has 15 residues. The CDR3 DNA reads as TGTGCCAGCTCCAAGGGGCCGGACAGCTACTACGAGCAGTACTTC. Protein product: CASSKGPDSYYEQYF.

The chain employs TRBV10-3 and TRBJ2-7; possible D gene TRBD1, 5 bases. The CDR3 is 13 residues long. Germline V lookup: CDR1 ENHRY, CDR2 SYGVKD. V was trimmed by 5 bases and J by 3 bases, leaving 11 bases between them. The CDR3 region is CAISQEGVYEQYF. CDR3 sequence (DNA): TGTGCCATCAGTCAGGAAGGGGTCTACGAGCAGTACTTC.

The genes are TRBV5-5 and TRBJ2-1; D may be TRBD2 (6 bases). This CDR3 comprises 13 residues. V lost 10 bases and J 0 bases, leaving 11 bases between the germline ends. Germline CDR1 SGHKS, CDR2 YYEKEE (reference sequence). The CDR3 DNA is TGTGCCTCTAGCGCAAGCTCCTACAATGAGCAGTTCTTC. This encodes CASSASSYNEQFF. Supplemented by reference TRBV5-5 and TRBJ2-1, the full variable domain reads DAGVTQSPTHLIKTRGQQVTLRCSPISGHKSVSWYQQVLGQGPQFIFQYYEKEERGRGNFPDRFSARQFPNYSSELNVNALLLGDSALYLCASSASSYNEQFFGPGTRLTVL.

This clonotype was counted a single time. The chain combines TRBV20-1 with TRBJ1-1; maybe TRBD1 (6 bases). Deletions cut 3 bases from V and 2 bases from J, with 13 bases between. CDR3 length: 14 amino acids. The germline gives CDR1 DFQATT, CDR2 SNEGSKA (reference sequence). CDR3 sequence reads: CSARRGQYNTEAFF. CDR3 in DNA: TGCAGTGCTAGGCGTGGACAGTACAACACTGAAGCTTTCTTT.

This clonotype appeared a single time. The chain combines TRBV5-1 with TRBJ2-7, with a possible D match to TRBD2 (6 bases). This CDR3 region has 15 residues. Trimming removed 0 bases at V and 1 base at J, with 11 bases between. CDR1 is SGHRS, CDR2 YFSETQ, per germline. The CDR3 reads CASSLVGSPSYEQYF. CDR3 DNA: TGCGCCAGCAGCTTGGTCGGGAGCCCATCCTACGAGCAGTACTTC. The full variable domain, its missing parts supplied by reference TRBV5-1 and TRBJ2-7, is KAGVTQTPRYLIKTRGQQVTLSCSPISGHRSVSWYQQTPGQGLQFLFEYFSETQRNKGNFPGRFSGRQFSNSRSEMNVSTLELGDSALYLCASSLVGSPSYEQYFGPGTRLTVT.

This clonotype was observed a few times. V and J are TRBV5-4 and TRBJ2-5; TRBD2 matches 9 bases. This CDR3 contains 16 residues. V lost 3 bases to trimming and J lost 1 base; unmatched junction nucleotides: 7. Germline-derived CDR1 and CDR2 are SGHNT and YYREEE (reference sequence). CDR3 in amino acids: CASSSISGSPQETQYF. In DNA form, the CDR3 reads TGTGCCAGCAGCTCCATTAGCGGGAGCCCCCAAGAGACCCAGTACTTC. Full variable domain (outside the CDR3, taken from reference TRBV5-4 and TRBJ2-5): ETGVTQSPTHLIKTRGQQVTLRCSSQSGHNTVSWYQQALGQGPQFIFQYYREEENGRGNFPPRFSGLQFPNYSSELNVNALELDDSALYLCASSSISGSPQETQYFGPGTRLLVL.

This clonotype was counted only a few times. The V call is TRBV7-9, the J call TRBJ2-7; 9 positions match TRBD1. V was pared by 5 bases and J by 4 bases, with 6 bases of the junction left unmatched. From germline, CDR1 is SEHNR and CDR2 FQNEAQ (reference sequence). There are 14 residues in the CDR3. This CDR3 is CASSETGTGYEQYF. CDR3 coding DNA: TGTGCCAGCAGCGAGACTGGGACAGGGTACGAGCAGTACTTC.

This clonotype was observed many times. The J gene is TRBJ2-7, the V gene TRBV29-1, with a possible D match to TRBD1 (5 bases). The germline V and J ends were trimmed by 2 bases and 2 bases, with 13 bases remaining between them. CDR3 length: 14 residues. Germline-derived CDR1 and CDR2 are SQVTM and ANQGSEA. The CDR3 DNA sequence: TGCAGCGTTGAATGGTCCAGGGCCCCCTACGAGCAGTACTTC. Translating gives CSVEWSRAPYEQYF.

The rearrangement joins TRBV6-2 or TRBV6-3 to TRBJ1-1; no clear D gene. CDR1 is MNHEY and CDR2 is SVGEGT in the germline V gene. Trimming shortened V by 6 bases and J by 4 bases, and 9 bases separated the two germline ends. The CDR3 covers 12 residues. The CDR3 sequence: CASRNWVTEAFF. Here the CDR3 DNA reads TGTGCCAGCAGAAACTGGGTCACTGAAGCTTTCTTT.

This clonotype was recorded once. The CDR3, as DNA: TGTGCCAGCAGTCAAGGGGCCGGGGAGCTGTTTTTT. Amino acids: CASSQGAGELFF. This chain joins TRBV6-2 or TRBV6-3 and TRBJ2-2; D is perhaps TRBD1 (5 bases). CDR1 and CDR2 (germline): MNHEY, SVGEGT. Trimming left V 5 bases short and J 6 bases short, with 7 bases between. The CDR3 extends over 12 amino acids.

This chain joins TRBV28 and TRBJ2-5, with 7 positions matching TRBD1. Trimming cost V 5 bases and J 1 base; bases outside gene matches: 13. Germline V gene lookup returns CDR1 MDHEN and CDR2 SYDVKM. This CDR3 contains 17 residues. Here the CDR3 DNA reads TGTGCCAGCAGTACCCTACAGGGGTTAGGGGTCCAAGAGACCCAGTACTTC. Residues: CASSTLQGLGVQETQYF.

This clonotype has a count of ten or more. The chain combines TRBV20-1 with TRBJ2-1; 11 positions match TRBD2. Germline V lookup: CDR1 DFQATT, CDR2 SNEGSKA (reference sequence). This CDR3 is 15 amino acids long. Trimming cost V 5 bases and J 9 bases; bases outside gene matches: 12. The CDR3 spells CSAPRLAGGPGEQFF. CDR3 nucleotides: TGCAGTGCTCCCCGATTAGCGGGAGGGCCGGGTGAGCAGTTCTTC.

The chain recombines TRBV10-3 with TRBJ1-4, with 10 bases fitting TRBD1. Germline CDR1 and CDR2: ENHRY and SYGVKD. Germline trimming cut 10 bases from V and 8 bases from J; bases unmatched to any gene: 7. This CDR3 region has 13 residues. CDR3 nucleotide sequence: TGTGCCACTCAGGGACAGGGGAACGAAAAACTGTTTTTT. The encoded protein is CATQGQGNEKLFF.

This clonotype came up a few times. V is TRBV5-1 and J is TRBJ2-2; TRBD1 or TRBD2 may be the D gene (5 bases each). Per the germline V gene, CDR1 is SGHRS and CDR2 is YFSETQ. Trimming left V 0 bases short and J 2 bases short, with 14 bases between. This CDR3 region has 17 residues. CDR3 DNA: TGCGCCAGCAGCTTGGAACGGGGCGAGATTAACACCGGGGAGCTGTTTTTT. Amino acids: CASSLERGEINTGELFF.

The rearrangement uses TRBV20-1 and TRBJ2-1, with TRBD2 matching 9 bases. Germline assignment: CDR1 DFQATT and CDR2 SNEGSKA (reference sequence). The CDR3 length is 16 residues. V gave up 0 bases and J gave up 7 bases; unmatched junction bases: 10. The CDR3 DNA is TGCAGTGCTAGAGATCTGGCGGGAGGGTTACGGAATGAGCAGTTCTTC. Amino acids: CSARDLAGGLRNEQFF.

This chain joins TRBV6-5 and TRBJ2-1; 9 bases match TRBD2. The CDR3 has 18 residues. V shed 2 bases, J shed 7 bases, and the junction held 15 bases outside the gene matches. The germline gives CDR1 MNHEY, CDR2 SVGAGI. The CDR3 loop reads CASSYLTRGGARGNEQFF. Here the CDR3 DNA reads TGTGCCAGCAGTTACCTAACGCGGGGGGGGGCCAGAGGAAATGAGCAGTTCTTC.

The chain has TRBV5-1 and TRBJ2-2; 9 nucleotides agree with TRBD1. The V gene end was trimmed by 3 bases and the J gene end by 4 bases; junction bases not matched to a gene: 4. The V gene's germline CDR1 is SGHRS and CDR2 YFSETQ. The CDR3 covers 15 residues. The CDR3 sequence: CASSSQGAGTGELFF. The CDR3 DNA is TGCGCCAGCAGCTCACAGGGGGCAGGCACCGGGGAGCTGTTTTTT.

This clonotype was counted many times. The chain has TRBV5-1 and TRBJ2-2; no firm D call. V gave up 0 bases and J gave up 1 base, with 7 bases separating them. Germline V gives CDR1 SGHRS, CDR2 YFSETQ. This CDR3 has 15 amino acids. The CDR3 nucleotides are TGCGCCAGCAGCTTGGTTGGCAAGAACACCGGGGAGCTGTTTTTT. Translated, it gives CASSLVGKNTGELFF.